These 17 T cell receptor beta chains came from one sample sequenced in a study of cytomegalovirus exposure and HLA in healthy donors. The assay was immunoSEQ multiplex PCR, and TCRdb's table has in-frame clones only and misses some. The sample contains approximately 300,000 clones, 80% to 90% of which appear only once. Sequenced input: PBMCs. All receptors come from a woman younger than 30 in good health and CMV-seronegative.

This clone was counted once. The chain employs TRBV10-3 and TRBJ2-5; D may be TRBD2 (7 bases). Trimming cost V 7 bases and J 3 bases, with 15 bases left between them. Germline V gene lookup returns CDR1 ENHRY and CDR2 SYGVKD. The CDR3 sequence is 14 residues long. CDR3 loop: CAIKRGRDEETQYF. The CDR3 nucleotides are TGTGCCATCAAAAGGGGGAGGGATGAAGAGACCCAGTACTTC.

This chain joins TRBV14 and TRBJ2-7, with 12 bases aligning to TRBD2. This CDR3 comprises 15 residues. Germline V gene sequence: CDR1 SGHDN, CDR2 FVKESK. The V and J ends lost 1 base and 2 bases, in that order; junction bases with no gene match: 0. The CDR3 region is CASSQASGRAYEQYF. The CDR3 DNA is TGTGCCAGCAGCCAAGCTAGCGGGAGGGCCTACGAGCAGTACTTC.

This clone was seen more than once but under ten times. V gene TRBV7-2 combines with J gene TRBJ2-1, with 9 bases aligning to TRBD2. This CDR3 is 15 amino acids long. V lost 5 bases, J lost 12 bases, and 14 bases stayed unmatched. Germline CDR1 reads SGHTA; CDR2 reads FQGNSA. In DNA, the CDR3 is TGTGCCAGCAGCCAACCAGCGGGAGGCCTGCCGGTGCAGTTCTTC. This sequence encodes CASSQPAGGLPVQFF.

V is TRBV7-2 and J is TRBJ2-1, with 8 bases aligning to TRBD2. Germline V lookup: CDR1 SGHTA, CDR2 FQGNSA. The ends lost 1 base at V and 3 bases at J; junction bases unmatched: 5. The CDR3 loop spans 16 amino acids. The CDR3: CASSLEASGSYNEQFF. The CDR3 DNA is TGTGCCAGCAGCTTAGAGGCGAGCGGGAGCTACAATGAGCAGTTCTTC.

The chain recombines TRBV28 with TRBJ1-5; a weak D match, TRBD1 (5 bases). The germline V and J ends were trimmed by 3 bases and 5 bases, with 20 bases remaining between them. CDR3 length: 17 amino acids. Per germline, CDR1 MDHEN and CDR2 SYDVKM. CDR3 bases: TGTGCCAGCAGTTTTCAACCCTCGGGGGGAGGGGATCAGCCCCAGCATTTT. Amino acids: CASSFQPSGGGDQPQHF. The complete variable domain, with remaining parts taken from reference TRBV28 and TRBJ1-5, reads DVKVTQSSRYLVKRTGEKVFLECVQDMDHENMFWYRQDPGLGLRLIYFSYDVKMKEKGDIPEGYSVSREKKERFSLILESASTNQTSMYLCASSFQPSGGGDQPQHFGDGTRLSIL.

The chain joins TRBV6-6 to TRBJ2-7, with TRBD1 as a possible D gene (6 bases). The length of the CDR3 is 13 residues. Germline lookup yields CDR1 MNHNY and CDR2 SVGAGI (reference sequence). Trimming left V 3 bases short and J 6 bases short, with 12 bases between. CDR3 DNA: TGTGCCAGCAGTTATTATGGGGGCAGCGAGCAGTACTTC. It encodes CASSYYGGSEQYF.

The CDR3 region has the DNA TGTGCCAGCACTCGCGGCCAGCTCTACGAGCAGTACTTC. Protein sequence: CASTRGQLYEQYF. This sequence joins TRBV6-5 and TRBJ2-7; D remains ambiguous. V was shortened by 7 bases and J by 3 bases, with 13 bases between the two germline ends. Germline loops: CDR1 MNHEY, CDR2 SVGAGI. The CDR3 is 13 amino acids.

The rearrangement joins TRBV28 to TRBJ2-5, with 13 bases that match TRBD2. Germline trimming cut 6 bases from V and 3 bases from J; bases unmatched to any gene: 1. Per the germline V gene, CDR1 is MDHEN and CDR2 is SYDVKM. The CDR3 runs 14 residues. CDR3 region: CASRGLAGEETQYF. The CDR3 bases are TGTGCCAGCAGAGGACTAGCGGGAGAAGAGACCCAGTACTTC.

This clone has only a few counts. The V call is TRBV5-1, the J call TRBJ2-2, with D possibly being TRBD2 (7 bases). V was pared by 6 bases and J by 5 bases, with 14 bases between. Germline CDR1 and CDR2: SGHRS and YFSETQ. CDR3 length: 14 residues. DNA for the CDR3: TGCGCCAGCACGTGGGAGGGGGAGACCGGGGAGCTGTTTTTT. Translated: CASTWEGETGELFF.

The sample holds a few counts of this clone. This chain joins TRBV9 and TRBJ1-2; 8 bases fit TRBD1. Per the germline V gene, CDR1 is SGDLS and CDR2 is YYNGEE. The J segment lost 4 bases and the V segment lost 3 bases, leaving 8 bases of the junction unmatched. This CDR3 is built from 15 residues. CDR3: CASSASTGEGYGYTF. DNA of the CDR3: TGTGCCAGCAGCGCCTCGACAGGGGAGGGCTATGGCTACACCTTC.

The rearrangement joins TRBV4-3 to TRBJ2-1; 11 positions agree with TRBD2. This CDR3 is built from 15 residues. Germline CDR1 reads LGHNA; CDR2 reads YSLEER. After removal of 3 bases from V and 2 bases from J, the junction contained 0 bases not matched to a gene. The CDR3 protein is CASSQTSGAYNEQFF. The CDR3 DNA follows: TGCGCCAGCAGCCAGACTAGCGGGGCCTACAATGAGCAGTTCTTC.

This chain connects TRBV27 to TRBJ1-2; D uncertain. Per the germline V gene, CDR1 is MNHEY and CDR2 is SMNVEV (reference sequence). This CDR3 spans 12 amino acids. With 6 bases removed from V and 3 bases from J, the gap between germline ends came to 8 bases. As DNA, the CDR3 is TGTGCCAGCAGAGGAGGACACTATGGCTACACCTTC. This gives the protein CASRGGHYGYTF.

The V and J genes are TRBV4-3 and TRBJ2-1; maybe TRBD2 (6 bases). The CDR3 runs 14 residues. Germline values: CDR1 LGHNA, CDR2 YSLEER. Trimming left V 1 base short and J 5 bases short, with 9 bases between. Here the CDR3 DNA reads TGCGCCAGCAGCCAAGTAGGCGGGAACAATGAGCAGTTCTTC. Translating it yields CASSQVGGNNEQFF.

This sequence joins TRBV30 and TRBJ1-2; 10 bases map to TRBD1. CDR3 length: 13 residues. V lost 2 bases to trimming and J lost 6 bases; unmatched junction nucleotides: 3. In germline, CDR1 is GTSNPN, CDR2 SVGIG (reference sequence). CDR3 bases: TGTGCCTGGAGTAGCGGGACAGGGGATGGCTACACCTTC. Translated: CAWSSGTGDGYTF.

The rearrangement links TRBV5-1 to TRBJ2-1; weak D call: TRBD2 (5 bases). This CDR3 is 14 amino acids long. Trimming removed 0 bases from V and 5 bases from J, with 9 bases in between. Germline V lookup: CDR1 SGHRS, CDR2 YFSETQ. The CDR3 sequence: CASSLVSGDNEQFF. For the CDR3, the DNA is TGCGCCAGCAGCTTGGTGTCCGGGGACAATGAGCAGTTCTTC.

This chain uses TRBV9 with TRBJ2-7, with D perhaps matching TRBD2 (6 bases). V lost 4 bases and J lost 6, with 14 bases in between. CDR1 SGDLS and CDR2 YYNGEE come from the germline V gene. There are 13 residues in the CDR3. The CDR3 region has the DNA TGTGCCAGCAGCCTTGGGCGGGATTCCGAGCAGTACTTC. This gives the protein CASSLGRDSEQYF.

The genes are TRBV7-9 and TRBJ2-1; 7 bases fit TRBD1. V shed 3 bases, J shed 7 bases, and the junction held 3 bases outside the gene matches. Germline loops: CDR1 SEHNR, CDR2 FQNEAQ (reference sequence). The CDR3 loop spans 13 amino acids. The CDR3 sequence is CASSFEGQNEQFF. The CDR3 DNA sequence: TGTGCCAGCAGCTTCGAGGGACAGAATGAGCAGTTCTTC.